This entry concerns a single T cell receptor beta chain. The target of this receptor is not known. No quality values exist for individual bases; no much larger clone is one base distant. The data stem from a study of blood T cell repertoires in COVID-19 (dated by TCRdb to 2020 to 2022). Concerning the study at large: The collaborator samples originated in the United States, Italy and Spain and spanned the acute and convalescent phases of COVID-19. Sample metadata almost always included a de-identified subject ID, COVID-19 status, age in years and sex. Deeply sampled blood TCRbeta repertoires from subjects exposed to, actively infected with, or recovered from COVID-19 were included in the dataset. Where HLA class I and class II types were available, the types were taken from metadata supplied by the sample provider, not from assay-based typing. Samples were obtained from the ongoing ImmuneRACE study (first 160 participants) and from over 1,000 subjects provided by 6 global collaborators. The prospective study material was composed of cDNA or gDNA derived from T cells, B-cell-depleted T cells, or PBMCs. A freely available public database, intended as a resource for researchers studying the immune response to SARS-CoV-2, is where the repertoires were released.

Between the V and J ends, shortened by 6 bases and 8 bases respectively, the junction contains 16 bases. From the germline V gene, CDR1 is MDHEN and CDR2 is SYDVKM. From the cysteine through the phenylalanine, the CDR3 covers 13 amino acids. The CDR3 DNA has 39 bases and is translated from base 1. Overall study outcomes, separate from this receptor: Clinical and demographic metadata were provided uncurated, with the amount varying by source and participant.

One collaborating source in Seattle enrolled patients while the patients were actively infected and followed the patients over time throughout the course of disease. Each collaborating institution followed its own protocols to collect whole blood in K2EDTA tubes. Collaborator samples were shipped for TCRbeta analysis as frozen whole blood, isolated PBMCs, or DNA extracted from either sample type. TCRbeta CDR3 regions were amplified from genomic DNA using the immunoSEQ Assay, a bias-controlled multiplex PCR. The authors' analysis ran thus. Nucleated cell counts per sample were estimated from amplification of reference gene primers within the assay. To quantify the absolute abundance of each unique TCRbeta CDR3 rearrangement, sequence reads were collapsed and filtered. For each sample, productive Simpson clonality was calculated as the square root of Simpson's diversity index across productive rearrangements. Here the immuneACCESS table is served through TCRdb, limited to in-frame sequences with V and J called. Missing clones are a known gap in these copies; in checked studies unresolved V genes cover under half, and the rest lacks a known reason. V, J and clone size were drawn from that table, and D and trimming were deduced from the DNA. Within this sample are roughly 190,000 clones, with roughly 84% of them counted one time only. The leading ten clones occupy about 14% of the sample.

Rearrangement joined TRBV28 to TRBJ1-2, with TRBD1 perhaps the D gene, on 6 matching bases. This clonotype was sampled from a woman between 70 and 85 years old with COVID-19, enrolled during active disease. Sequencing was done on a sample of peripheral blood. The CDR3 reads CASSYGQLRGYTF. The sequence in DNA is TGTGCCAGCAGCTACGGACAGCTTAGGGGCTACACCTTC.